These T cell receptor beta chains were read from a single sample in a study of OX40 agonist ivuxolimab in advanced cancers. The repertoire was sequenced with immunoSEQ multiplex PCR; TCRdb's copy has only in-frame clones and lacks some. The data hold about 54,000 clones, with approximately 90% observed a single time. The source material was CD4+ or CD8+ T cells sorted from blood, sampled in a trial of the OX40 agonist ivuxolimab. These receptors came from an adult with an advanced solid tumor such as melanoma, head and neck, liver or kidney cancer. CDR3s leave out the opening cysteine and the closing phenylalanine or tryptophan. Fields, in order: clone size, V gene, J gene, CDR3 protein. Only part of the rows carry a size: once, few, many, or a class if the clone is expanded.

clone_size: .; v_call: TRBV19; j_call: TRBJ2-1; cdr3_aa: ASRSAGTSGYNEQF
clone_size: .; v_call: TRBV6-5; j_call: TRBJ2-2; cdr3_aa: ASSYQRDRGRGELF
clone_size: .; v_call: TRBV11-2; j_call: TRBJ1-5; cdr3_aa: ASSLGGAGGAGQPQH
clone_size: .; v_call: TRBV7-9; j_call: TRBJ2-5; cdr3_aa: ASSLVKQGKETQY
clone_size: .; v_call: TRBV10-3; j_call: TRBJ1-6; cdr3_aa: AISSTPSSYNSPLH
clone_size: .; v_call: TRBV2; j_call: TRBJ2-3; cdr3_aa: ASSEPLAGGQSDTQY
clone_size: .; v_call: TRBV10-3; j_call: TRBJ2-3; cdr3_aa: AISESTGADTQY
clone_size: .; v_call: TRBV29-1; j_call: TRBJ2-1; cdr3_aa: SVGRLDNEQF
clone_size: few; v_call: TRBV6-1; j_call: TRBJ2-7; cdr3_aa: ASSRQGGLEGY
clone_size: .; v_call: TRBV5-1; j_call: TRBJ2-1; cdr3_aa: ASSGTPSSYNEQF
clone_size: .; v_call: TRBV5-5; j_call: TRBJ2-7; cdr3_aa: ASSSGLRNEQY
clone_size: few; v_call: TRBV27; j_call: TRBJ2-7; cdr3_aa: ASRSYSPGQDYEQY
clone_size: once; v_call: TRBV30; j_call: TRBJ1-5; cdr3_aa: AWSGQGHYQPQH
clone_size: .; v_call: TRBV6-5; j_call: TRBJ2-7; cdr3_aa: ASSYTGGGRVEEQY
clone_size: .; v_call: TRBV6-6; j_call: TRBJ1-5; cdr3_aa: ASRLQGSNQPQH
clone_size: .; v_call: TRBV2; j_call: TRBJ2-7; cdr3_aa: ASSELRGGNYEQY
clone_size: .; v_call: TRBV18; j_call: TRBJ2-7; cdr3_aa: ASSPPGSSGGNEQY
clone_size: .; v_call: TRBV6-5; j_call: TRBJ1-5; cdr3_aa: ASSKGTRGQPQH
clone_size: once; v_call: TRBV25-1; j_call: TRBJ2-1; cdr3_aa: ASKGRYNEQF
clone_size: .; v_call: TRBV19; j_call: TRBJ1-4; cdr3_aa: ASSPGTANEKLF
clone_size: .; v_call: TRBV6-1; j_call: TRBJ1-5; cdr3_aa: ASRLDGNQPQH
clone_size: .; v_call: TRBV7-2; j_call: TRBJ1-1; cdr3_aa: ASSSGRNTEAF
clone_size: .; v_call: TRBV29-1; j_call: TRBJ2-5; cdr3_aa: SVGDPKETQY
clone_size: few; v_call: TRBV29-1; j_call: TRBJ2-3; cdr3_aa: SVAEPSTDTQY
clone_size: .; v_call: TRBV5-1; j_call: TRBJ2-7; cdr3_aa: ASSQGSNPREQY
clone_size: .; v_call: TRBV4-2; j_call: TRBJ1-2; cdr3_aa: ASSLPGQSYGYT
clone_size: .; v_call: TRBV29-1; j_call: TRBJ2-7; cdr3_aa: SVEVGRQGGYEQY
clone_size: .; v_call: TRBV28; j_call: TRBJ1-5; cdr3_aa: ASSRLSGANQPQH
clone_size: .; v_call: TRBV6-1; j_call: TRBJ1-1; cdr3_aa: ATKKGDRTEAF
clone_size: .; v_call: TRBV19; j_call: TRBJ1-5; cdr3_aa: ASSGQYSNQPQH
clone_size: .; v_call: TRBV12-5; j_call: TRBJ2-2; cdr3_aa: ASGLVPNTGELF
clone_size: .; v_call: TRBV7-9; j_call: TRBJ1-1; cdr3_aa: ASSLGSGGTGTEAF
clone_size: .; v_call: TRBV5-1; j_call: TRBJ1-2; cdr3_aa: ASSSQGQPGYGYT